These 19 T cell receptor beta chains were sequenced from one sample in a study of T cell changes during pregnancy in multiple sclerosis. Only in-frame clones appear in the TCRdb table, and some are missing; sequencing was by immunoSEQ multiplex PCR. The sample carries about 100,000 clones, 80% to 95% recorded once. This specimen consisted of peripheral blood, obtained after pregnancy. These receptors were obtained from a female donor with multiple sclerosis, enrolled in a pregnancy study.

The J gene is TRBJ2-7, the V gene TRBV11-2; possibly TRBD1 for D (6 bases). This CDR3 contains 13 residues. V lost 7 bases to trimming and J lost 3 bases, with 13 bases between them. From germline, CDR1 is SGHAT and CDR2 FQNNGV. CDR3: CASTTGTNYEQYF. Written as DNA, the CDR3 is TGTGCCAGCACCACCGGGACAAACTACGAGCAGTACTTC.

This sequence joins TRBV19 and TRBJ2-1; D is possibly TRBD1 (6 bases). From germline, CDR1 is LNHDA and CDR2 SQIVND (reference sequence). The CDR3 loop spans 16 amino acids. Trimming pared 1 base from V and 4 bases from J, leaving 14 bases between. Here the CDR3 reads CASSIVGTPMYNEQFF. The CDR3, as DNA: TGTGCCAGTAGTATAGTGGGGACACCGATGTACAATGAGCAGTTCTTC.

This sequence joins TRBV5-4 and TRBJ1-3; no clear D gene. CDR3 length: 15 amino acids. V was cut by 1 base and J by 0 bases, with 8 bases left in between. Germline V gene lookup returns CDR1 SGHNT and CDR2 YYREEE (reference sequence). This chain's CDR3 is CASSLQKSSGNTIYF. CDR3 sequence (DNA): TGTGCCAGCAGCTTGCAGAAATCCTCTGGAAACACCATATATTTT.

The CDR3 DNA reads TGTGCCAGCAGCGTAGAAGGGACTAGCGGGTCCGAGCAGTACTTC. This gives the protein CASSVEGTSGSEQYF. This chain uses TRBV9 with TRBJ2-7; 12 nucleotides align to TRBD2. CDR1 is SGDLS and CDR2 is YYNGEE in the germline V gene. V shed 0 bases and J 6 bases; nucleotides not matched to a gene: 4. The CDR3 is made up of 15 amino acids.

This clone was seen just once. This chain joins TRBV11-3 and TRBJ1-4; TRBD1 matches at 8 bases. Germline V gene data show CDR1 as SGHNT and CDR2 as YENEEA. The trim removed 6 bases at V and 11 bases at J, leaving 5 bases unmatched. The CDR3 loop spans 12 amino acids. Here the CDR3 DNA reads TGTGCCAGCAGTCTTGGACAGGGCAAACTGTTTTTT. It translates to CASSLGQGKLFF.

This chain uses TRBV5-6 with TRBJ1-2; D gene ambiguous. V was pared by 0 bases and J by 4 bases, with 4 bases between. Germline V gene data show CDR1 as SGHDT and CDR2 as YYEEEE. This CDR3 has 12 residues. The CDR3 here is CASSLDGYGYTF. The CDR3 DNA follows: TGTGCCAGCAGCTTGGACGGCTATGGCTACACCTTC.

V gene TRBV5-1 combines with J gene TRBJ1-5; tentative D call: TRBD1 (6 bases). The V end lost 4 bases, the J end lost 6 bases, and 11 bases lay between the germline ends. Looked up from germline, CDR1 is SGHRS and CDR2 is YFSETQ. This CDR3 is built from 13 residues. In DNA, the CDR3 is TGCGCCAGCAGCCCCCAGGGGACTCAGCCCCAGCATTTT. It codes for CASSPQGTQPQHF.

This chain links TRBV27 with TRBJ2-3; 7 nucleotides match TRBD1. There are 16 residues in the CDR3. The V gene end was trimmed by 3 bases and the J gene end by 1 base; junction bases not matched to a gene: 7. Germline V gene data show CDR1 as MNHEY and CDR2 as SMNVEV (reference sequence). In nucleotides, the CDR3 is TGTGCCAGCAGTTTCGTGACAGGGTTTCGCACAGATACGCAGTATTTT. This sequence encodes CASSFVTGFRTDTQYF.

This chain links TRBV28 with TRBJ1-6; D is unresolved. Germline V gives CDR1 MDHEN, CDR2 SYDVKM. V was trimmed by 2 bases and J by 6 bases, leaving 11 bases between them. This CDR3 is 15 amino acids long. CDR3 region: CASSLRREGNSPLHF. CDR3 coding DNA: TGTGCCAGCAGTTTACGAAGGGAGGGTAATTCACCCCTCCACTTT.

The J gene is TRBJ1-1, the V gene TRBV19, with D maybe TRBD1 (6 bases). Trimming took 5 bases from V and 1 from J, leaving 14 bases between them. This CDR3 comprises 15 residues. Germline assignment: CDR1 LNHDA and CDR2 SQIVND (reference sequence). CDR3 in DNA: TGTGCCAGTAGTCAAGGACAGACTCCGAACACTGAAGCTTTCTTT. Protein: CASSQGQTPNTEAFF. The full variable domain, rest sourced from reference TRBV19 and TRBJ1-1, is DGGITQSPKYLFRKEGQNVTLSCEQNLNHDAMYWYRQDPGQGLRLIYYSQIVNDFQKGDIAEGYSVSREKKESFPLTVTSAQKNPTAFYLCASSQGQTPNTEAFFGQGTRLTVV.

The chain recombines TRBV4-3 with TRBJ1-2, with 7 bases identical to TRBD1. This CDR3 has 15 residues. V shed 4 bases, J shed 3 bases, and the junction held 8 bases outside the gene matches. Germline V gene sequence: CDR1 LGHNA, CDR2 YSLEER. The CDR3 region has the DNA TGCGCCAGCAGCCTAGAGGACAGGCCAGACTATGGCTACACCTTC. It translates to CASSLEDRPDYGYTF.

Regarding this clone: At one end the junction does not follow the germline gene, possibly because of a read error. This chain connects TRBV4-3 to TRBJ2-6; D is unclear. The CDR3 sequence is 16 residues long. Germline-derived CDR1 and CDR2 are LGHNA and YSLEER. This chain's CDR3 is CASSEDVNSGANVLTF. The CDR3 nucleotides read TGCGCCAGCAGCGAAGATGTAAACTCTGGGGCCAACGTCCTGACTTTC.

This rearrangement joins TRBV28 to TRBJ1-5; no firm D call. Germline values: CDR1 MDHEN, CDR2 SYDVKM. V was trimmed by 5 bases and J by 0 bases, leaving 2 bases between them. There are 12 residues in the CDR3. The CDR3 DNA sequence: TGTGCCAGCAGTCATAGCAATCAGCCCCAGCATTTT. Amino acid sequence: CASSHSNQPQHF.

The V call is TRBV9, the J call TRBJ1-6; 10 nucleotides line up with TRBD1. Germline CDR1 SGDLS, CDR2 YYNGEE. Germline trimming cut 3 bases from V and 7 bases from J; bases unmatched to any gene: 4. The CDR3 extends over 15 amino acids. The CDR3 DNA reads TGTGCCAGCAGCGCACGGACAGGGGGAAATTCACCCCTCCACTTT. Protein sequence: CASSARTGGNSPLHF.

The V gene is TRBV6-5, the J gene TRBJ2-7; D is perhaps TRBD1 (7 bases). From germline, CDR1 is MNHEY and CDR2 SVGAGI. V was cut by 10 bases and J by 1 base, with 17 bases left in between. This CDR3 is 14 amino acids long. In DNA, the CDR3 is TGTGCCACGAAAGGGGGCGGAGGGTCCTACGAGCAGTACTTC. It translates to CATKGGGGSYEQYF.

V usage is TRBV7-2 and J usage is TRBJ2-7, with TRBD2 matching 8 bases. V shed 5 bases, J shed 0 bases, and the junction held 6 bases outside the gene matches. The germline CDR1 and CDR2 sequences are SGHTA and FQGNSA. The CDR3 consists of 15 residues. The CDR3 region is CASSVGTRSSYEQYF. CDR3 nucleotide sequence: TGTGCCAGCAGCGTCGGGACTAGGAGCTCCTACGAGCAGTACTTC.

This chain joins TRBV5-1 and TRBJ2-3, with a tentative D call TRBD2 (6 bases). The CDR3 consists of 15 residues. The V end lost 4 bases, the J end lost 0 bases, and 12 bases lay between the germline ends. Germline CDR1 is SGHRS and CDR2 is YFSETQ. The CDR3 spells CASSPGTGSTDTQYF. CDR3 bases: TGCGCCAGCAGCCCCGGGACTGGTAGCACAGATACGCAGTATTTT.

This clone was counted a single time. This chain links TRBV6-5 with TRBJ1-1, with a weak D call TRBD1 (6 bases). V lost 6 bases to trimming and J lost 3 bases, with 14 bases between them. The CDR3 is 14 residues long. Germline V lookup: CDR1 MNHEY, CDR2 SVGAGI. The CDR3 bases are TGTGCCAGCAGCCTCCTAGGGGGGGACACTGAAGCTTTCTTT. This sequence encodes CASSLLGGDTEAFF.

This rearrangement joins TRBV27 to TRBJ1-1, with D possibly matching TRBD1 (5 bases). CDR3 size: 16 residues. V was clipped by 5 bases and J by 1 base, with 17 bases between them. CDR1 is MNHEY and CDR2 is SMNVEV in the germline V gene (reference sequence). Written as DNA, the CDR3 is TGTGCCAGCAGTCCCGCCCTGGACGGGGGGAACACTGAAGCTTTCTTT. It codes for CASSPALDGGNTEAFF.